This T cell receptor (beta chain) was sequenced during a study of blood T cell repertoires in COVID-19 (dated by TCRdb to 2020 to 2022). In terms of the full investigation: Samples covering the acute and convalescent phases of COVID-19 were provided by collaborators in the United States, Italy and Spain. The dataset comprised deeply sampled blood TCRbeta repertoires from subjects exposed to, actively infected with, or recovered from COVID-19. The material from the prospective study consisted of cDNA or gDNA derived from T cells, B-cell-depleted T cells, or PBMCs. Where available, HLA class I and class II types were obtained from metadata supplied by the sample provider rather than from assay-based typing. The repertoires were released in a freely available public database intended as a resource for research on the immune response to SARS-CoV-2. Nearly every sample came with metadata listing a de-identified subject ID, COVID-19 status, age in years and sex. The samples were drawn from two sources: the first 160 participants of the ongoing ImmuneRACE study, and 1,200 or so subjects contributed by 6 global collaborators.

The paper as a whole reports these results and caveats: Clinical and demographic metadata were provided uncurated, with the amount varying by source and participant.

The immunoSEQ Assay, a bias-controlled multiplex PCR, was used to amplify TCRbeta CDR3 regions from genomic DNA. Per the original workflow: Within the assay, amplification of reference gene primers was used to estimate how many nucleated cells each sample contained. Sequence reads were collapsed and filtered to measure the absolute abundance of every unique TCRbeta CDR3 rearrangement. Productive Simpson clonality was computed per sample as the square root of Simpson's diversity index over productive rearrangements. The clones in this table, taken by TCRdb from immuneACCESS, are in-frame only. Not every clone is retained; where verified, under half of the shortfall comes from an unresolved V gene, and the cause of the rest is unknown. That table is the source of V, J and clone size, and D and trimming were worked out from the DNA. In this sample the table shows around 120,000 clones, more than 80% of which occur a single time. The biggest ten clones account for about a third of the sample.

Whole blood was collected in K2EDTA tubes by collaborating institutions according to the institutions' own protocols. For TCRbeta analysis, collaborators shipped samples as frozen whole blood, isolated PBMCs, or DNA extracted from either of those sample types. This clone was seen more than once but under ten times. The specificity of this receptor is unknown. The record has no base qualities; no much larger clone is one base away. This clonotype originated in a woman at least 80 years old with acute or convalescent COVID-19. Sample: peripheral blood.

Here the CDR3 is given as CASSRDGTYGYTF. The DNA is as follows: TGTGCCAGCAGCCGGGACGGGACTTATGGCTACACCTTC. The chain couples TRBV28 to TRBJ1-2, with TRBD1 perhaps the D gene, on 5 matching bases. The junction carries 13 bases between V and J, which are trimmed by 6 bases and 5 bases respectively. The CDR3, from cysteine to phenylalanine, totals 13 residues. Only the CDR3 part of the read is kept: 39 bases, read in frame from the first base. The germline V gene sets CDR1 to MDHEN and CDR2 to SYDVKM.